This is a list of T cell receptor beta chains from one sample in a study of cytomegalovirus exposure and HLA in healthy donors. Profiled with immunoSEQ multiplex PCR; TCRdb holds only in-frame clones, not every one. The sample lists around 100,000 clones; over 60% were seen once. Sequenced: PBMCs. These receptors were taken from a woman in her thirties in good health and CMV-seronegative. The CDR3 runs from the conserved cysteine through the conserved F or W. The D gene is left open where the match is weak. The size entry is marked missing in some rows and otherwise reads once, few, many or a size class.

TRBV7-8,TRBD1,TRBJ1-2,NA,TGTGCCAGCAGCCGGGACAGGGACCTCACGCCCAGTTCGATCTTC,CASSRDRDLTPSSIF
TRBV9,NA,TRBJ1-5,once,TGTGCCAGCAGCGGAGAGGGAAATCAGCCCCAGCATTTT,CASSGEGNQPQHF
TRBV5-1,TRBD1,TRBJ2-3,NA,TGCGCCAGCAGCCCCGGGGGGACAGGGGTCACAGATACGCAGTATTTT,CASSPGGTGVTDTQYF
TRBV5-1,NA,TRBJ2-7,NA,TGCGCCAGCAGCTTGGCCCAGGGGCCTTACTACGAGCAGTACTTC,CASSLAQGPYYEQYF
TRBV9,TRBD1,TRBJ1-1,NA,TGTGCCAGCAGCGCGCAGGGGGCGGATGAAGCTTTCTTT,CASSAQGADEAFF
TRBV9,NA,TRBJ2-1,once,TGTGCCAGCGGCGTAGCCGACAATGAGCAGTTCTTC,CASGVADNEQFF
TRBV4-1,NA,TRBJ1-5,few,TGCGCCAGCAGCCAAGAGCCAGGGTTGGGCAATCAGCCCCAGCATTTT,CASSQEPGLGNQPQHF
TRBV5-1,TRBD1,TRBJ2-5,NA,TGCGCCAGCAGCTTGGGACAGGGCCAGACCCAGTACTTC,CASSLGQGQTQYF
TRBV10-3,TRBD1,TRBJ2-7,NA,TGTGCCATCAGCTCAACCCTGGTCCCGGGACAGGGGGCGGTCGACGAGCAGTACTTC,CAISSTLVPGQGAVDEQYF
TRBV19,NA,TRBJ1-5,few,TGTGCCAGTAGTACCGGGTGGCGGAGCAATCAGCCCCAGCATTTT,CASSTGWRSNQPQHF
TRBV7-2,NA,TRBJ2-2,few,TGTGCCAGCAGCTTGGTCTACTACACCGGGGAGCTGTTTTTT,CASSLVYYTGELFF
TRBV5-4,TRBD1,TRBJ1-2,few,TGTGCCAGCAGCCCAGGGGGCAGGGGGGCGGACTATGGCTACACCTTC,CASSPGGRGADYGYTF
TRBV29-1,NA,TRBJ1-4,NA,TGCAGCGTTTCTTTGACAGGCATTGGCGAAAAACTGTTTTTT,CSVSLTGIGEKLFF
TRBV11-3,TRBD1,TRBJ1-1,NA,TGTGCCAGCAGCTTAGATTGGATCGTGGGGGACAGGGGCACTGAAGCTTTCTTT,CASSLDWIVGDRGTEAFF
TRBV25-1,NA,TRBJ1-5,NA,TGTGCCAGCAGTCGGGGGGATAGCAATCAGCCCCAGCATTTT,CASSRGDSNQPQHF
TRBV6-5,NA,TRBJ2-1,NA,TGTGCCAGCAGTCAGGGCTGGGATGAGCAGTTCTTC,CASSQGWDEQFF
TRBV28,TRBD2,TRBJ2-1,few,TGTGCCAGCAGATCTATAGCGGGAGTGTCCTACAATGAGCAGTTCTTC,CASRSIAGVSYNEQFF
TRBV28,NA,TRBJ2-7,NA,TGTGCCAGCAGTTTCCCTTCGGGCTACGAGCAGTACTTC,CASSFPSGYEQYF
TRBV2,NA,TRBJ1-5,NA,TGTGCCAGCAGTGCGGGGTGGGGGCCCTCAAGCAATCAGCCCCAGCATTTT,CASSAGWGPSSNQPQHF
TRBV14,TRBD1,TRBJ1-2,NA,TGTGCCAGCAGCCAATATCGTCGGACAGGAGCTTACTATGGCTACACCTTC,CASSQYRRTGAYYGYTF
TRBV7-9,NA,TRBJ1-6,once,TGTGCCAGCAGTTTCCAGGGGAATAATTCACCCCTTCACTTC,CASSFQGNNSPLHF
TRBV11-2,TRBD1,TRBJ1-1,NA,TGTGCCAGCAGCTTATTGGGGGACAGGGTCACTGAAGCTTTCTTT,CASSLLGDRVTEAFF
TRBV4-3,TRBD2,TRBJ2-5,NA,TGCGCCAGCAGCCAAGGGACTAGCGGGAGCAGGCCCCAGTACTTC,CASSQGTSGSRPQYF
TRBV2,TRBD2,TRBJ2-7,NA,TGTGCCAGCCGAATTGGGGCGGGAGGGAACTACGAGCAGTACTTC,CASRIGAGGNYEQYF
TRBV6-4,TRBD2,TRBJ2-1,few,TGTGCCAGCAGTGAACTAGCGGGAAGTGGCAATGAGCAGTTCTTC,CASSELAGSGNEQFF
TRBV6-5,TRBD1,TRBJ1-2,NA,TGTGCCAGCATGACCCTGAACAGGGGTCTGAGCGGCTACACCTTC,CASMTLNRGLSGYTF
TRBV7-9,NA,TRBJ2-5,NA,TGTGCCAGCAGCTTATCAGGGCCAGAGACCCAGTACTTC,CASSLSGPETQYF
TRBV7-9,NA,TRBJ1-1,few,TGTGCCAGCAGAGCACAGGTTGAAGCTTTCTTT,CASRAQVEAFF
TRBV6-1,TRBD1,TRBJ2-1,NA,TGTGCCAGCAGTGAAAGGGGGCGAGTAGAGGAGCAGTTCTTC,CASSERGRVEEQFF
TRBV15,TRBD2,TRBJ2-1,NA,TGTGCCACCAGCAGAGTGGTGTCGGGAGGGTCCAATGAGCAGTTCTTC,CATSRVVSGGSNEQFF
TRBV6-5,TRBD1,TRBJ1-2,NA,TGTGCCAGCAGTTACCTCGGACAGGGCAATGGCTACACCTTC,CASSYLGQGNGYTF
TRBV28,NA,TRBJ1-1,NA,TGTGCCAGCACCCTAGGGCAGGGGAAGACTGAAGCTTTCTTT,CASTLGQGKTEAFF
TRBV6-9,TRBD2,TRBJ2-3,NA,TGTGCCAGCAGTTCCGCCCCTAGCGGCAGTTCCCAATTCACAGATACGCAGTATTTT,CASSSAPSGSSQFTDTQYF
TRBV6-5,TRBD1,TRBJ2-7,NA,TGTGCCAGCAGGAGACAGGGGAACTACGAGCAGTACTTC,CASRRQGNYEQYF
TRBV6-5,NA,TRBJ2-3,NA,TGTGCCAGCAGTCATACAGGGGAGGCAGATACGCAGTATTTT,CASSHTGEADTQYF
TRBV2,NA,TRBJ1-5,NA,TGTGCCAGCCGCGGGCAGGTCAATCAGCCCCAGCATTTT,CASRGQVNQPQHF
TRBV19,TRBD1,TRBJ2-7,few,TGTGCCAGTAGTAACCGGGACAGAGCCTACGAGCAGTACTTC,CASSNRDRAYEQYF
TRBV5-4,TRBD2,TRBJ2-5,NA,TGTGCCAGCAGCTCCATAGCGGGAAGTCGGCAAGAGACCCAGTACTTC,CASSSIAGSRQETQYF
TRBV5-6,TRBD1,TRBJ2-3,NA,TGTGCCAGCAGCTTGCGACAGGGGAGCACAGATACGCAGTATTTT,CASSLRQGSTDTQYF
TRBV19,TRBD1,TRBJ1-2,NA,TGTGCCAGTAGAGCGGGACAGGGCGGAGGCTACACCTTC,CASRAGQGGGYTF
TRBV7-9,NA,TRBJ2-7,NA,TGTGCCAGCAGCTTCCCCAACACCTACGAGCAGTACTTC,CASSFPNTYEQYF
TRBV5-1,NA,TRBJ2-1,once,TGCGCCAGCAGCTTGGGTAAGGACTGGAGCTCCTACAATGAGCAGTTCTTC,CASSLGKDWSSYNEQFF
TRBV6-6,TRBD1,TRBJ1-5,few,TGTGCCAGCAGTTCCACAGGGGGCATCAATCAGCCCCAGCATTTT,CASSSTGGINQPQHF
TRBV28,TRBD1,TRBJ1-2,NA,TGTGCCAGCAGGTCGACAGGGACCAATGGCTACACCTTC,CASRSTGTNGYTF
TRBV2,TRBD2,TRBJ2-1,NA,TGTGCCAGCAAGAACCCAGACAGGGCGGCTAGCGGGAGGGCCAATGAGCAGTTCTTC,CASKNPDRAASGRANEQFF